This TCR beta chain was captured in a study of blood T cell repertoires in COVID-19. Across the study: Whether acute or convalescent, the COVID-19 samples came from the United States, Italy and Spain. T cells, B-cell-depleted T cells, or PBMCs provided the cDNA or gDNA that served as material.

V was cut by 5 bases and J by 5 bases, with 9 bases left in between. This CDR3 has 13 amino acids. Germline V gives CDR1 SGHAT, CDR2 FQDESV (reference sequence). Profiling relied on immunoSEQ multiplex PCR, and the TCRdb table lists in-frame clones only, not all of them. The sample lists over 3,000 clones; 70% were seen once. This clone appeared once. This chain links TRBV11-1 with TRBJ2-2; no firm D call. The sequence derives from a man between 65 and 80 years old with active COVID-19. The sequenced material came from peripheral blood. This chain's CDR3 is CASSLRWTGELFF. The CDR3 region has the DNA TGTGCCAGCAGCCTCAGGTGGACCGGGGAGCTGTTTTTT.